The 18 T cell receptor beta chains reported below all come from one sample, sequenced in a study of blood T cells in healthy people across ages (dated by TCRdb to about 2015). The receptor library was made with 5' RACE. The instrument given in TCRdb is Illumina HiSeq 2500. A second PCR of roughly 6 to 11 cycles was run with a J-beta primer mix and a sample-barcoded 5' primer. TCRdb handled the public reads itself, with Q25 trimming in fastp and clone calling in MiXCR, and kept productive beta chains. Under each unique CDR3 protein, matching rows form one entry showing the most common genes and DNA. The sample table lists 750,000 to 1,000,000 distinct CDR3 sequences, roughly 29% of them with a count of one. Roughly 10% of the sample belongs to the ten largest clones. The same data also went into a second study, on T cells of mothers and their children.

Sequencing was done on a sample of blood. The source is a woman aged 40-49 years in good health.

The genes are TRBV5-1 and TRBJ1-2, with TRBD1 identical over 7 bases. J gave up 8 bases and V 4 bases, and 11 bases lay outside the gene matches. Germline CDR1 is SGHRS and CDR2 is YFSETQ. The CDR3 covers 14 residues. This CDR3 is CASSLISGQSGYTF. DNA for the CDR3: TGCGCCAGCAGCCTAATATCGGGACAGAGCGGCTACACCTTC.

To note about this clonotype: It may be a read error: a sequence one base away is much more abundant. The V and J genes are TRBV4-1 and TRBJ2-5; D possibly corresponds to TRBD1 (5 bases). CDR3 length equals 15 residues. From germline, CDR1 is MGHRA and CDR2 YSYEKL. V dropped 7 bases and J dropped 11 bases, with 26 bases sitting between them. In DNA form, the CDR3 reads TGCGCCAGCAACCCTTGCCAGGGATATTCGGGTGAGCAGTACTTC. This codes for CASNPCQGYSGEQYF.

In its sample, this clonotype was seen many times. The chain has TRBV30 and TRBJ2-1, with 11 bases lining up with TRBD1. Germline V lookup: CDR1 GTSNPN, CDR2 SVGIG (reference sequence). This CDR3 is built from 13 residues. V lost 8 bases, J lost 7 bases, and 7 bases stayed unmatched. This chain's CDR3 is CAQRTGGLNEQFF. The CDR3 DNA reads as TGTGCCCAACGGACAGGGGGCTTGAATGAGCAGTTCTTC.

The V gene is TRBV7-2, the J gene TRBJ1-1, with TRBD1 matching 8 bases. This CDR3 comprises 12 residues. Germline V gene sequence: CDR1 SGHTA, CDR2 FQGNSA. V gave up 4 bases and J gave up 13 bases; unmatched junction bases: 8. The CDR3 coding sequence is TGTGCCAGCAGCTCGTGGACAGGGATCGGTTTCTTT. Translation gives CASSSWTGIGFF.

Notes on this clonotype: A read error may produce the germline difference seen at one junction end. In nucleotides, the CDR3 is TGTGCTAGCAGCTCAGACAGGGGCGCTGAAGCTTTCTTT. Translation gives CASSSDRGAEAFF. V and J are TRBV7-7 and TRBJ1-1; 8 bases line up with TRBD1. The CDR3 is made up of 13 amino acids. Germline lookup yields CDR1 SSHAT and CDR2 FNYEAQ (reference sequence).

The chain employs TRBV20-1 and TRBJ1-1, with TRBD1 as a possible D gene (5 bases). CDR1 DFQATT and CDR2 SNEGSKA come from the germline V gene (reference sequence). The V gene lost 3 bases and the J gene lost 1 base, with 18 bases spanning the gap. The CDR3 runs to 16 residues. DNA for the CDR3: TGCAGTGCTAGGGTACTAACCGGGACGCGGAACACTGAAGCTTTCTTT. Its translation is CSARVLTGTRNTEAFF.

This chain connects TRBV12-3 or TRBV12-4 to TRBJ2-3; 11 nucleotides agree with TRBD2. The CDR3 length is 15 residues. With V trimmed by 5 bases and J by 13 bases, 14 bases remained unmatched. This CDR3 reads CASSRSGGAADAEYF. The CDR3 region has the DNA TGTGCCAGCAGTCGTAGCGGGGGGGCCGCAGATGCGGAGTATTTT.

Ten or more counts support this clonotype. V is TRBV5-1 and J is TRBJ2-7; 7 nucleotides match TRBD2. With 0 bases clipped from V and 0 bases from J, the junction kept 3 bases outside the gene matches. The V gene's germline CDR1 is SGHRS and CDR2 YFSETQ. The CDR3 has 15 amino acids. The CDR3 region is CASSLEASGSYEQYF. The CDR3 DNA sequence: TGCGCCAGCAGCTTGGAGGCTAGCGGCTCCTACGAGCAGTACTTC.

The chain links TRBV4-3 to TRBJ1-2; 7 positions match TRBD1. Looked up from germline, CDR1 is LGHNA and CDR2 is YSLEER. V was pared by 2 bases and J by 6 bases, with 9 bases of the junction left unmatched. This CDR3 region has 15 residues. DNA for the CDR3: TGCGCCAGCAGCCAACTCTTCGAAGGACAGGATGGCTACACCTTC. It encodes CASSQLFEGQDGYTF.

The rearrangement uses TRBV14 and TRBJ1-1, with 8 bases identical to TRBD1. CDR1 is SGHDN, CDR2 FVKESK, per germline. Trimming took 0 bases from V and 12 from J; bases not matched to a gene: 6. The CDR3 is 13 amino acids. The CDR3 nucleotides are TGTGCCAGCAGCCAAGATAGACAGGGGTGGCCTTTCTTT. Amino acids: CASSQDRQGWPFF.

The rearrangement uses TRBV7-2 and TRBJ2-7; a possible D gene is TRBD2 (6 bases). This CDR3 is built from 14 residues. V was clipped by 8 bases and J by 3 bases, with 17 bases between them. Germline V CDR1 and CDR2: SGHTA, FQGNSA. Written as DNA, the CDR3 is TGTGCCAGCGGCAAGACAGACGGGAGCTACGAGCAGTACTTC. As protein: CASGKTDGSYEQYF.

J is TRBJ2-3 and V is TRBV7-2, with D perhaps matching TRBD2 (5 bases). Trimming removed 5 bases at V and 0 bases at J, with 15 bases between. CDR1 and CDR2 from the germline V gene are SGHTA and FQGNSA. The CDR3 runs 16 residues. CDR3 bases: TGTGCCAGCAGCAATCAGGCGGGCCTCAGCACAGATACGCAGTATTTT. Its translation is CASSNQAGLSTDTQYF.

This sequence joins TRBV28 and TRBJ1-4; perhaps TRBD1 as D (5 bases). V lost 0 bases and J lost 11, with 13 bases in between. Looked up from germline, CDR1 is MDHEN and CDR2 is SYDVKM. The CDR3 spans 14 residues. CDR3 sequence reads: CASSLWQGGEKLFF. The CDR3 bases are TGTGCCAGCAGTTTATGGCAGGGAGGTGAGAAACTGTTTTTT.

This clonotype came up many times. The chain uses TRBV7-2 and TRBJ2-7; 7 bases match TRBD2. V lost 3 bases and J lost 3; bases outside the gene matches: 8. CDR3 length equals 15 residues. Germline assignment: CDR1 SGHTA and CDR2 FQGNSA. The CDR3 region has the DNA TGTGCCAGCAGCTTGGGCGGGGGTCTACTCTACGAGCAGTACTTC. Its protein product is CASSLGGGLLYEQYF.

As regards this clonotype: One end of the junction fails to match germline, which may point to a read error. The rearrangement uses TRBV7-2 and TRBJ2-1; D is uncertain. This CDR3 region has 15 residues. Germline V lookup: CDR1 SGHTA, CDR2 FQGNSA. The CDR3 nucleotides read TGTGCCAGCAGCTTGGCTACCCGTATCTCCAATGAGCAGTTCTTT. This encodes CASSLATRISNEQFF.

V gene TRBV7-9 combines with J gene TRBJ2-7; D remains unclear. Trimming took 1 base from V and 6 from J, leaving 19 bases between them. Germline V gives CDR1 SEHNR, CDR2 FQNEAQ (reference sequence). The CDR3 covers 16 residues. The CDR3 loop reads CASSLVEQPTTVEQYF. CDR3 nucleotides: TGTGCCAGCAGCTTAGTTGAGCAGCCCACTACAGTCGAGCAGTACTTC.

This clonotype was picked up a small number of times. The rearrangement uses TRBV5-1 and TRBJ2-3; TRBD2 is a possible D gene (5 bases). Germline values: CDR1 SGHRS, CDR2 YFSETQ. The CDR3 covers 15 residues. The V and J ends lost 0 bases and 3 bases respectively, with 11 bases between them. This CDR3 is CASSLERDATDTQYF. The DNA of the CDR3 is TGCGCCAGCAGCTTGGAGAGGGATGCGACAGATACGCAGTATTTT.

The V and J genes are TRBV20-1 and TRBJ1-1; TRBD1 might be the D (5 bases). Trimming took off 6 bases at V and 4 bases at J, with 12 bases between the two ends. CDR3 length: 12 residues. Germline loops: CDR1 DFQATT, CDR2 SNEGSKA (reference sequence). The CDR3 DNA follows: TGCAGTGCCCAGACAGTGAGCACTGAAGCTTTCTTT. Encoded protein: CSAQTVSTEAFF.